This T cell receptor beta chain comes out of a study of beta chain features in type 1 diabetes. For the study at large: Similarity in age, gender and cell yields was seen between patients and healthy donors. Study-level results: For patients and controls alike, PCR might favor shorter templates to the same degree. Within each of all four CD4+ subsets, Type 1 diabetes patients had TCRB CDR3s that were moderately but significantly shorter.

A word on this clone: The antigen is undetermined.

Germline V lookup: CDR1 SGHRS, CDR2 YFSETQ. The CDR3 is 13 amino acids. The germline V and J ends were trimmed by 3 bases and 6 bases, with 12 bases remaining between them. Since all of the isolated RNA was reverse transcribed, expressed TCRB transcripts were what got sequenced. Sequencing used immunoSEQ multiplex PCR; TCRdb keeps in-frame clones, though not all of them. The sample lists around 56,000 clones, 40% to 60% occurring once. The sample consisted of Tregs from blood. The receptor was isolated from a woman in her 40s with type 1 diabetes. This rearrangement joins TRBV5-1 to TRBJ1-1; tentative D call: TRBD1 (6 bases). DNA of the CDR3: TGCGCCAGCAGCTCCGGACAGATCCCTGAAGCTTTCTTT. Protein sequence: CASSSGQIPEAFF. Combining the CDR3 with reference TRBV5-1 and TRBJ1-1 gives the whole variable domain KAGVTQTPRYLIKTRGQQVTLSCSPISGHRSVSWYQQTPGQGLQFLFEYFSETQRNKGNFPGRFSGRQFSNSRSEMNVSTLELGDSALYLCASSSGQIPEAFFGQGTRLTVV.